What follows is one T cell receptor beta chain and its context. This record comes from a study of T cells after yellow fever vaccination. Across the whole study: SMART-Seq v4 Ultra Low Input served to prepare low-cell-number fractions.

General study points: Across the CD4 and CD8 compartments, a small share of clonotypes was present in both. In FACS-sorted repertoires, abundant clonotypes from the bulk population could appear as contaminants.

V was shortened by 0 bases and J by 4 bases, with 10 bases between the two germline ends. Germline CDR1 and CDR2: SGHNT and YYREEE (reference sequence). This CDR3 is built from 14 residues. A universal primer site and UMIs were added as TCR cDNA was made by 5'RACE template switching. TCRdb re-called the 5' RACE reads with MiXCR, one entry per CDR3 protein. The data contain roughly 100,000 distinct CDR3 sequences, under 9% of them singletons. Sample: CD8+ T cells not binding an NS4B(214-222) dextramer, sorted from PBMCs, taken roughly 15 days after the first yellow fever vaccination. This chain connects TRBV5-4 to TRBJ1-1, with D possibly matching TRBD1 (6 bases). The sequence came from a man between 18 and 29 years old who received the YFV17D yellow fever vaccine. The CDR3 loop reads CASSLGGPLTEAFF. For the CDR3, the DNA is TGTGCCAGCAGCTTGGGGGGGCCCCTCACTGAAGCTTTCTTT.